This TCR beta chain was captured in a study of cytomegalovirus exposure and HLA in healthy donors. Study-wide results and limits: Within an earlier analysis, most TCR beta V segments proved productive either about 87% or about 30% of the time. Highly shared variants forming one cluster were likely a sequencing artifact.

Details on this clone: Its antigen is not identified.

This CDR3 comprises 14 residues. Germline V gives CDR1 SQVTM, CDR2 ANQGSEA. The V and J ends lost 5 bases and 5 bases, in that order; junction bases with no gene match: 7. PCR was performed using 60 Vbeta and 13 Jbeta primers. Produced via immunoSEQ multiplex PCR; TCRdb's table is partial and in-frame only. Its clone listing holds 100,000 or so clones. Sequenced input: PBMCs. The chain uses TRBV29-1 and TRBJ2-1; 9 bases line up with TRBD2. The sequence was obtained from a woman in her thirties in good health and CMV-seronegative. The CDR3 spells CSVRRGGNDNEQFF. In DNA form, the CDR3 reads TGCAGCGTTAGGCGGGGGGGCAATGACAATGAGCAGTTCTTC.